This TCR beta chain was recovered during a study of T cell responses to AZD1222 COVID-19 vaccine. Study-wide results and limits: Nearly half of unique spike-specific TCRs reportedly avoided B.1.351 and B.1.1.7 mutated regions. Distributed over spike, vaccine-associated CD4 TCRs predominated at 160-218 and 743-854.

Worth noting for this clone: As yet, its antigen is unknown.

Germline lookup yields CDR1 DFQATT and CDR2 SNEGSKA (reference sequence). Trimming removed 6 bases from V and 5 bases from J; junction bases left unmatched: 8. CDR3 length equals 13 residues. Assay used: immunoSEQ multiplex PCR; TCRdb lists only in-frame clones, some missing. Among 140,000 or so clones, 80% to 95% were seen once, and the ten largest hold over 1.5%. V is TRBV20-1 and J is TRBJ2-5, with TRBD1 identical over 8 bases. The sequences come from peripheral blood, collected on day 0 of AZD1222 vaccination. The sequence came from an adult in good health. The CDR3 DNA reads TGCAGTGCCAGTGACAGGGGACTTGAGACCCAGTACTTC. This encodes CSASDRGLETQYF.